The 29 T cell receptor beta chains presented below share a single source sample, sequenced in a study of CD8 T cells in ankylosing spondylitis. Broader study findings: A TCR beta motif of about eight highly homologous variants seemed to mark ankylosing spondylitis blood.

Their antigen targets remain unknown. Using its own MiXCR run on the 5' RACE reads, TCRdb lists one record per CDR3 protein. There are fewer than 550,000 distinct CDR3 sequences in the sample; about 5.2% occur only once, and 3% to 4.5% lies in the top ten. The sequenced material came from blood, either unsorted or a sorted T cell fraction (not recorded which). All receptors derive from a male donor with ankylosing spondylitis.

This clonotype was detected ten times or more. The V call is TRBV7-2, the J call TRBJ2-7; D might be TRBD2 (5 bases). Germline V gives CDR1 SGHTA, CDR2 FQGNSA. V was trimmed by 3 bases and J by 1 base, leaving 13 bases between them. The CDR3 length is 15 residues. CDR3 amino acids: CASSLGSPVSYEQYF. The CDR3 DNA follows: TGTGCCAGCAGCTTGGGGAGTCCAGTTTCCTACGAGCAGTACTTC.

This clonotype was counted many times. The V and J genes are TRBV5-1 and TRBJ1-3; D uncertain. With 4 bases removed from V and 1 base from J, the gap between germline ends came to 9 bases. CDR3 size: 14 residues. Germline V lookup: CDR1 SGHRS, CDR2 YFSETQ. The CDR3 DNA is TGCGCCAGCAGCGGAACCGATTCTGGAAACACCATATATTTT. It yields the protein CASSGTDSGNTIYF.

This clonotype was observed many times. The chain carries TRBV6-1 and TRBJ2-7, with a possible D match to TRBD1 (6 bases). The V gene's germline CDR1 is MNHNS and CDR2 SASEGT. Trimming stripped 7 bases from V and 0 bases from J, with 16 bases between. This CDR3 spans 15 amino acids. The CDR3 region has the DNA TGTGCCAGCAAAATAACAGCGGACAGCTCCTACGAGCAGTACTTC. It codes for CASKITADSSYEQYF.

In this sample, this clonotype turned up many times. The chain uses TRBV4-1 and TRBJ2-5; 7 bases map to TRBD2. CDR3 length equals 17 residues. Germline CDR1 MGHRA, CDR2 YSYEKL. V was clipped by 0 bases and J by 2 bases; unmatched bases: 9. Here the CDR3 reads CASSQDPRGGGQETQYF. The CDR3, as DNA: TGCGCCAGCAGCCAAGATCCGCGCGGGGGTGGGCAAGAGACCCAGTACTTC.

The table lists this clonotype with many counts. The rearrangement links TRBV7-9 to TRBJ1-1; D uncertain. With 1 base removed from V and 6 bases from J, the gap between germline ends came to 9 bases. The CDR3 is made up of 13 amino acids. The germline V gene has CDR1 SEHNR and CDR2 FQNEAQ (reference sequence). CDR3 amino acids: CASSLGRAAEAFF. For the CDR3, the DNA is TGTGCCAGCAGCTTAGGCCGGGCCGCTGAAGCTTTCTTT.

This clonotype was seen many times. The genes are TRBV5-1 and TRBJ2-1, with D possibly being TRBD1 or TRBD2 (5 bases each). The V end lost 2 bases, the J end lost 0 bases, and 9 bases lay between the germline ends. The CDR3 runs to 15 residues. The germline gives CDR1 SGHRS, CDR2 YFSETQ. CDR3 residues: CASSFSGLSYNEQFF. The DNA of the CDR3 is TGCGCCAGCAGCTTCTCGGGGCTCTCCTACAATGAGCAGTTCTTC. The full variable domain, completed using reference TRBV5-1 and TRBJ2-1, is KAGVTQTPRYLIKTRGQQVTLSCSPISGHRSVSWYQQTPGQGLQFLFEYFSETQRNKGNFPGRFSGRQFSNSRSEMNVSTLELGDSALYLCASSFSGLSYNEQFFGPGTRLTVL.

This clonotype was seen repeatedly, ten times or more. The chain links TRBV5-6 to TRBJ1-2; D perhaps matches TRBD1 (5 bases). Trimming shortened V by 4 bases and J by 3 bases, and 13 bases separated the two germline ends. The CDR3 is 14 residues long. Germline V gene data show CDR1 as SGHDT and CDR2 as YYEEEE. Here the CDR3 DNA reads TGTGCCAGCAGCCGCGGCAGGGTCCACTATGGCTACACCTTC. Translating gives CASSRGRVHYGYTF. The full variable domain, its missing parts supplied by reference TRBV5-6 and TRBJ1-2, is DAGVTQSPTHLIKTRGQQVTLRCSPKSGHDTVSWYQQALGQGPQFIFQYYEEEERQRGNFPDRFSGHQFPNYSSELNVNALLLGDSALYLCASSRGRVHYGYTFGSGTRLTVV.

Worth noting for this clonotype: Given a far larger clone just one base away, this is likely a sequencing read error. The chain's CDR3 is CASSWDKNTEAFF. CDR3 nucleotide sequence: TGTGCCAGCAGTTGGGACAAGAACACTGAAGCTTTCTTT. The chain joins TRBV2 to TRBJ1-1; weak D call: TRBD1 (6 bases). Germline V gives CDR1 SNHLY, CDR2 FYNNEI. The length of the CDR3 is 13 residues. Trimming pared 5 bases from V and 1 base from J, leaving 8 bases between. The whole variable domain, remainder taken from reference TRBV2 and TRBJ1-1, is EPEVTQTPSHQVTQMGQEVILRCVPISNHLYFYWYRQILGQKVEFLVSFYNNEISEKSEIFDDQFSVERPDGSNFTLKIRSTKLEDSAMYFCASSWDKNTEAFFGQGTRLTVV.

There are many counts of this clonotype. The rearrangement links TRBV20-1 to TRBJ2-2, with D unresolved. Germline-derived CDR1 and CDR2 are DFQATT and SNEGSKA (reference sequence). CDR3 length: 13 residues. The V end lost 4 bases, the J end lost 1 base, and 7 bases lay between the germline ends. The CDR3 DNA is TGCAGTGCTACTGGGGAGAACACCGGGGAGCTGTTTTTT. This codes for CSATGENTGELFF.

V and J are TRBV7-8 and TRBJ2-1; 14 bases line up with TRBD2. V shed 5 bases, J shed 5 bases, and the junction held 14 bases outside the gene matches. The CDR3 loop spans 19 amino acids. CDR1 is SGHVS and CDR2 is FQNEAQ in the germline V gene. CDR3 bases: TGTGCCAGCAGCGGGGGGGGTGGGACTAGCGGGAGAGGAAACAATGAGCAGTTCTTC. This gives the protein CASSGGGGTSGRGNNEQFF.

This clonotype was picked up many times. The DNA for the CDR3 is TGTGCCAGCAGTTACTCGGGGTTCAATGAGCAGTTCTTC. This gives the protein CASSYSGFNEQFF. The chain couples TRBV6-6 to TRBJ2-1; D not resolved. Germline V gives CDR1 MNHNY, CDR2 SVGAGI (reference sequence). V was trimmed by 0 bases and J by 6 bases, leaving 6 bases between them. The length of the CDR3 is 13 residues.

In this sample, this clonotype turned up many times. The gene calls are TRBV12-3 or TRBV12-4 and TRBJ1-5; no clear D gene. Trimming cost V 2 bases and J 3 bases, with 5 bases left between them. The CDR3 sequence is 13 residues long. CDR3 DNA: TGTGCCAGCAGTTTAAGGACCAATCAGCCCCAGCATTTT. Protein product: CASSLRTNQPQHF.

This clonotype has a count of ten or more. The gene calls are TRBV6-2 or TRBV6-3 and TRBJ2-7; D is tentatively TRBD1 or TRBD2 (6 bases each). The germline V gene has CDR1 MNHEY and CDR2 SVGEGT. The CDR3 extends over 12 amino acids. Trimming pared 6 bases from V and 9 bases from J, leaving 15 bases between. In DNA form, the CDR3 reads TGTGCCAGCAGATGGAGGGGGACGGGGCAGTACTTC. Translating it yields CASRWRGTGQYF.

This clonotype was seen at least ten times. The V gene is TRBV27, the J gene TRBJ2-1; TRBD2 aligns across 8 bases. J lost 7 bases, V lost 6 bases, and 11 bases had no gene match. The CDR3 contains 15 residues. Germline CDR1 and CDR2: MNHEY and SMNVEV (reference sequence). The CDR3 protein is CASSRDGGAWNEQFF. CDR3 nucleotides: TGTGCCAGCAGCCGAGACGGGGGGGCCTGGAATGAGCAGTTCTTC.

This clonotype was recorded at least ten times. The chain employs TRBV5-5 and TRBJ1-2; 8 bases fit TRBD1. Trimming took 4 bases from V and 8 from J; bases not matched to a gene: 16. Looked up from germline, CDR1 is SGHKS and CDR2 is YYEKEE (reference sequence). The CDR3 covers 16 residues. CDR3 sequence: CASSPYGTGGPDGYTF. In DNA, the CDR3 is TGTGCCAGCAGCCCCTACGGGACAGGCGGACCGGACGGCTACACCTTC.

There are a few counts of this clonotype. V and J are TRBV5-4 and TRBJ2-1, with D possibly TRBD2 on 6 matching bases. CDR1 is SGHNT, CDR2 YYREEE, per germline (reference sequence). CDR3 length equals 15 residues. V was trimmed by 0 bases and J by 5 bases, leaving 12 bases between them. The CDR3 bases are TGTGCCAGCAGCTTGGGGCCTAGCGCCCACAATGAGCAGTTCTTC. It yields the protein CASSLGPSAHNEQFF. The variable domain in full, with the rest retrieved from reference TRBV5-4 and TRBJ2-1, is ETGVTQSPTHLIKTRGQQVTLRCSSQSGHNTVSWYQQALGQGPQFIFQYYREEENGRGNFPPRFSGLQFPNYSSELNVNALELDDSALYLCASSLGPSAHNEQFFGPGTRLTVL.

This clonotype was observed many times. The rearrangement joins TRBV7-9 to TRBJ2-7; D remains ambiguous. Per the germline V gene, CDR1 is SEHNR and CDR2 is FQNEAQ (reference sequence). There are 13 residues in the CDR3. V was trimmed by 6 bases and J by 3 bases, leaving 12 bases between them. The CDR3 DNA sequence: TGTGCCAGCAGTCACTCCTCTGGCTACGAGCAGTACTTC. As protein: CASSHSSGYEQYF. The variable domain in full, completed from reference TRBV7-9 and TRBJ2-7, reads DTGVSQNPRHKITKRGQNVTFRCDPISEHNRLYWYRQTLGQGPEFLTYFQNEAQLEKSRLLSDRFSAERPKGSFSTLEIQRTEQGDSAMYLCASSHSSGYEQYFGPGTRLTVT.

The sample holds many counts of this clonotype. The chain joins TRBV7-8 to TRBJ1-5; 8 nucleotides match TRBD1. CDR3 length equals 17 residues. Trimming removed 2 bases from V and 1 base from J; junction bases left unmatched: 7. The V gene's germline CDR1 is SGHVS and CDR2 FQNEAQ. For the CDR3, the DNA is TGTGCCAGCAGCTTATACAGGGGGGGAGGGAGCAATCAGCCCCAGCATTTT. Amino acid sequence: CASSLYRGGGSNQPQHF.

This clonotype has only a few counts. The chain links TRBV28 to TRBJ2-5, with 14 bases fitting TRBD2. This CDR3 spans 18 amino acids. The V segment lost 3 bases and the J segment 3 bases; nucleotides outside the gene matches: 9. Germline V gene data show CDR1 as MDHEN and CDR2 as SYDVKM. CDR3 sequence reads: CASSFSGLAGDGKETQYF. The CDR3 bases are TGTGCCAGCAGTTTCTCGGGACTAGCGGGAGATGGGAAAGAGACCCAGTACTTC.

This clonotype came up many times. This chain uses TRBV5-1 with TRBJ1-2; D unresolved. Per the germline V gene, CDR1 is SGHRS and CDR2 is YFSETQ. The CDR3 is 15 amino acids. The V end lost 4 bases, the J end lost 4 bases, and 17 bases lay between the germline ends. CDR3 loop: CASSGSVNARYGYTF. The CDR3 DNA reads as TGCGCCAGCAGCGGCAGTGTTAACGCTCGCTATGGCTACACCTTC.

This clonotype has at least ten counts. The rearrangement links TRBV5-1 to TRBJ2-1; TRBD2 aligns across 9 bases. Trimming cost V 4 bases and J 3 bases; bases outside gene matches: 8. The CDR3 has 16 residues. CDR1 is SGHRS and CDR2 is YFSETQ in the germline V gene. The CDR3 sequence is CASSLWASGNYNEQFF. CDR3 bases: TGCGCCAGCAGCCTGTGGGCTAGCGGGAACTACAATGAGCAGTTCTTC.

Ten or more counts support this clonotype. Written as DNA, the CDR3 is TGTGCCAGCAGCCATTTGCGGGCCCAGTACACCGGGGAGCTGTTTTTT. Translation: CASSHLRAQYTGELFF. The chain couples TRBV4-2 to TRBJ2-2, with a weak D call TRBD2 (5 bases). Trimming removed 3 bases from V and 3 bases from J, with 14 bases in between. The CDR3 is 16 amino acids. Looked up from germline, CDR1 is LGHNA and CDR2 is YNFKEQ.

This clonotype was counted many times. The chain employs TRBV6-5 and TRBJ2-2, with a weak D call TRBD2 (6 bases). The CDR3 totals 16 residues. V lost 2 bases and J lost 4, with 14 bases in between. Germline assignment: CDR1 MNHEY and CDR2 SVGAGI. CDR3 amino acids: CASSYVSGRGTGELFF. The DNA of the CDR3 is TGTGCCAGCAGTTACGTATCGGGGCGGGGCACCGGGGAGCTGTTTTTT.

This clonotype was seen a handful of times. The rearrangement uses TRBV5-1 and TRBJ2-3; 9 nucleotides line up with TRBD1. V was pared by 5 bases and J by 0 bases, with 4 bases of the junction left unmatched. The CDR3 totals 15 residues. Per the germline V gene, CDR1 is SGHRS and CDR2 is YFSETQ. CDR3 coding DNA: TGCGCCAGCAGACCAGGGACAGGGAGCACAGATACGCAGTATTTT. Translated: CASRPGTGSTDTQYF.

This chain connects TRBV3-1 to TRBJ2-3; TRBD2 aligns across 7 bases. Germline loops: CDR1 LGHDT, CDR2 YNNKEL (reference sequence). The CDR3 is made up of 15 amino acids. The ends lost 11 bases at V and 1 base at J; junction bases unmatched: 12. CDR3 nucleotides: TGTGCCTCCTCCAAGCGGGACGTCGGCACAGATACGCAGTATTTT. Translating gives CASSKRDVGTDTQYF.

This clonotype was observed a few times. The V gene is TRBV6-2 or TRBV6-3, the J gene TRBJ2-1, with 8 bases lining up with TRBD2. The J segment lost 0 bases and the V segment lost 10 bases, leaving 11 bases of the junction unmatched. Germline CDR1 is MNHEY and CDR2 is SVGEGT. The CDR3 contains 16 residues. CDR3 in DNA: TGTGCCACCAGATCCTCCAGCGGGAGCTCCTACAATGAGCAGTTCTTC. It yields the protein CATRSSSGSSYNEQFF.

This clonotype was observed at least ten times. CDR3 coding DNA: TGCAGTGCTACATCAGGACTAGCGGAGCATTACGAGCAGTACTTC. Its protein product is CSATSGLAEHYEQYF. The chain couples TRBV20-1 to TRBJ2-7; 10 nucleotides line up with TRBD2. The CDR3 totals 15 residues. With V trimmed by 4 bases and J by 4 bases, 10 bases remained unmatched. Germline CDR1 DFQATT, CDR2 SNEGSKA (reference sequence).

This clonotype was counted ten times or more. The chain has TRBV24-1 and TRBJ1-1; perhaps TRBD1 as D (5 bases). The CDR3 runs 14 residues. Germline loops: CDR1 KGHDR, CDR2 SFDVKD. The V end was cut by 4 bases, the J end by 8 bases, with 16 bases between. The CDR3 bases are TGTGCCACCAGTGACCGGGACGGCGGGAGGGAAGCTTTCTTT. Protein: CATSDRDGGREAFF.

This clonotype was detected many times. The V and J genes are TRBV4-1 and TRBJ2-4; tentative D call: TRBD1 (6 bases). Germline V CDR1 and CDR2: MGHRA, YSYEKL. The CDR3 totals 15 residues. Trimming pared 0 bases from V and 9 bases from J, leaving 15 bases between. DNA of the CDR3: TGCGCCAGCAGCCAAGACCTAAACAGGGTGAGCATTCAGTACTTC. Its translation is CASSQDLNRVSIQYF.